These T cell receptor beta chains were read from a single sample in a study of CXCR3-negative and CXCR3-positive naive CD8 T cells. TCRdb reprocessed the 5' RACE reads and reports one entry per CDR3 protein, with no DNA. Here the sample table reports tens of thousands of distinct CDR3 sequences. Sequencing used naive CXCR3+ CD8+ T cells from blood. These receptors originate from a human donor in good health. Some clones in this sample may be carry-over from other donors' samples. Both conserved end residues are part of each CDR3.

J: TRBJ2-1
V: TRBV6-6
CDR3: CASTTGDRGLYNEQFF

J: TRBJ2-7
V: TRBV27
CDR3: CASSARGGSYYEQYF

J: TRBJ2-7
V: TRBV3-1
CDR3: CASSQEPTFIEQYF

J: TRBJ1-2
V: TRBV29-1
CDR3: CSVVWGPDYGYTF

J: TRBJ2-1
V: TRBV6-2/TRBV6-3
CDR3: CASSYDRASGRVNVQFF

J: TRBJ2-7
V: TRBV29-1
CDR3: CSVEEQQTYEQYF

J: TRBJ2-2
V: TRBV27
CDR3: CASKDRDIHTGELFF

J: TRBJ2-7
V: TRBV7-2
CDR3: CASSLASGFTYEQYF

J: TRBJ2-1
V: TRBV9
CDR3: CASSVQGNEQFF

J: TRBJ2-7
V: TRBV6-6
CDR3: CASSRTTVVAYEQYF

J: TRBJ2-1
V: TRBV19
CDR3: CASSASRSSYNEQFF

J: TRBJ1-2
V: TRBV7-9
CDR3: CASSLVGQNNYGYTF

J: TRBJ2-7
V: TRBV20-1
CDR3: CSAPRTGQQYF

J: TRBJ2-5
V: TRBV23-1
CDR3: CASSPRAGLDEDYETQYF

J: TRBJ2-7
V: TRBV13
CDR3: CASSPPQGTGTRGHEQYF

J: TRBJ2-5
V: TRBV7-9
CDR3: CASSQLRDGQETQYF

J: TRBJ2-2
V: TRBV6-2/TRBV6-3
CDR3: CASSYSKRGYANTGELFF

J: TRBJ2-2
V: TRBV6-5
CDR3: CASSYRTSVTGELFF

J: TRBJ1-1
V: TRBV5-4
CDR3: CASSARQADTEAFF

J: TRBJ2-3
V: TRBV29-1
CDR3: CSVDPGDTQYF

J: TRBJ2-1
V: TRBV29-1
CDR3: CSVESVGAGSSYNEQFF

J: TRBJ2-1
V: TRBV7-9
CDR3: CASSLYSGSDEQFF

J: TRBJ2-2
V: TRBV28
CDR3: CASSLRTTIDGELFF

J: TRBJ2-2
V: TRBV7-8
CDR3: CASSLPASGGMNTGELFF

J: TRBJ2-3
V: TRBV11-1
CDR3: CASSLKSLGHATDTQYF

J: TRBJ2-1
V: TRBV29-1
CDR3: CSVEDPLSGQFF

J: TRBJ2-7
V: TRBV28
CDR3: CAIRRDRGYEQYF

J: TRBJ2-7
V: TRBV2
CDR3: CAFQRGPHEQYF

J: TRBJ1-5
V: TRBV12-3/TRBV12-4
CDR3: CASSTGGGEPQHF

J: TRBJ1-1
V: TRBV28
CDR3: CASSLYGALNTEAFF

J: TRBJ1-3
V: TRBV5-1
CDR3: CASSLVGASGNTIYF

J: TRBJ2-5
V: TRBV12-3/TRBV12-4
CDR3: CASSDRTSGYQETQYF

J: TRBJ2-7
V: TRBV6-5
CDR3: CASSKWGGPYEQYF

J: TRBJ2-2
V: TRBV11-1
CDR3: CASSFGWTGELFF

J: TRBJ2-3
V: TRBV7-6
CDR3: CASSSLAGETDTQYF

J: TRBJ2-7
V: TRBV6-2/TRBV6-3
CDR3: CASSYSSREQYF

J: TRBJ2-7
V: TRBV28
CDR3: CASSFGGSISYEQYF

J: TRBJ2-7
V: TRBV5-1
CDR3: CASSYGTGSYEQYF

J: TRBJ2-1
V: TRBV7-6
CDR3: CASSLQPSSYNEQFF

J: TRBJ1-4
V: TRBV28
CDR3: CASSEDRVGRPIEKLFF

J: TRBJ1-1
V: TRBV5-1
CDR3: CASSMTGLRTEAFF